The following is a TCR beta chain sequence with its context. The trim removed 4 bases at V and 6 bases at J, leaving 3 bases unmatched. The CDR3 has 14 residues. Germline loops: CDR1 SGHNT, CDR2 YYREEE (reference sequence). This sample stems from a study of patients and donors after allogeneic stem cell transplantation. TCRdb independently ran MiXCR on the RT-PCR reads; one entry per CDR3 protein. The sample includes fewer than 500,000 distinct CDR3 sequences, roughly 16% seen only once; the top ten take less than 8.5%. This sequence originates from a human donor who was either an allogeneic HSCT recipient or a stem cell or donor lymphocyte infusion donor (not recorded which). It is not recorded whose cells these are; they may come from a transplant donor. The source material was blood, either unsorted or a sorted T cell fraction (not recorded which). The V and J genes are TRBV5-4 and TRBJ2-1; 11 nucleotides align to TRBD1. CDR3 residues: CASSGQGAGNEQFF. CDR3 bases: TGTGCCAGCAGCGGACAGGGGGCGGGCAATGAGCAGTTCTTC.